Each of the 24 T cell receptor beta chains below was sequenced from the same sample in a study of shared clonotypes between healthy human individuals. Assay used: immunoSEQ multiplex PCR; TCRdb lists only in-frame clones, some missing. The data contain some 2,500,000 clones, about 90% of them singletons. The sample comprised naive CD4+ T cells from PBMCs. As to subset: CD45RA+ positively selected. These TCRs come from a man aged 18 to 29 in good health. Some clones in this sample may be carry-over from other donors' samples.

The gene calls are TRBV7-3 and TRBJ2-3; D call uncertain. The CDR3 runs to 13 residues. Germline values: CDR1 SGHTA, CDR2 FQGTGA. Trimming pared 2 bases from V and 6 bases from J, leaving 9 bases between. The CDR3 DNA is TGTGCCAGCAGCTTACTCGACCGGGATACGCAGTATTTT. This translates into CASSLLDRDTQYF. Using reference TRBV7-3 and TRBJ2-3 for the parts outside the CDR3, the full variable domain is GAGVSQTPSNKVTEKGKYVELRCDPISGHTALYWYRQSLGQGPEFLIYFQGTGAADDSGLPNDRFFAVRPEGSVSTLKIQRTERGDSAVYLCASSLLDRDTQYFGPGTRLTVL.

The DNA of the CDR3 is TGTGCCAGCTCACCGATACACCATTCCACAGATACGCAGTATTTT. This sequence encodes CASSPIHHSTDTQYF. This sequence joins TRBV18 and TRBJ2-3; D is unresolved. There are 15 residues in the CDR3. Germline-derived CDR1 and CDR2 are KGHSH and LQKENI. Trimming shortened V by 3 bases and J by 2 bases, and 12 bases separated the two germline ends.

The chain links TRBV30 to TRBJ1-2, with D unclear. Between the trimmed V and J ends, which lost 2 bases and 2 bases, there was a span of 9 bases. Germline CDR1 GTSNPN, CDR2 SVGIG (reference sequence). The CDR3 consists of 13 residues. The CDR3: CAWSPGLNYGYTF. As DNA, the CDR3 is TGTGCCTGGAGTCCAGGCCTCAACTATGGCTACACCTTC.

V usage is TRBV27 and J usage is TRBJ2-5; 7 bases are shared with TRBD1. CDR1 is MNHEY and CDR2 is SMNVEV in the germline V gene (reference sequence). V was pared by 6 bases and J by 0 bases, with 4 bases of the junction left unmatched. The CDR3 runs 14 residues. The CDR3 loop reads CASSSQGNQETQYF. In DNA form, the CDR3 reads TGTGCCAGCAGCTCACAGGGGAACCAAGAGACCCAGTACTTC.

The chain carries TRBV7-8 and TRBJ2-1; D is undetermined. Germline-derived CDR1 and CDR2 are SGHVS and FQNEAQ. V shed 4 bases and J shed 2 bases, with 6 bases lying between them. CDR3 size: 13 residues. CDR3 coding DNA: TGTGCCAGCAGCTCGATGGCCTACAATGAGCAGTTCTTC. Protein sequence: CASSSMAYNEQFF.

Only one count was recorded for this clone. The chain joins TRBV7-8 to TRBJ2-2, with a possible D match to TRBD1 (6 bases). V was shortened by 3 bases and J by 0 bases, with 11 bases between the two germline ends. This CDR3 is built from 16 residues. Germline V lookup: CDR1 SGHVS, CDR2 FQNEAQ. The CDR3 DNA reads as TGTGCCAGCAGCTTGTACCAGGGGACGAACACCGGGGAGCTGTTTTTT. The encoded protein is CASSLYQGTNTGELFF.

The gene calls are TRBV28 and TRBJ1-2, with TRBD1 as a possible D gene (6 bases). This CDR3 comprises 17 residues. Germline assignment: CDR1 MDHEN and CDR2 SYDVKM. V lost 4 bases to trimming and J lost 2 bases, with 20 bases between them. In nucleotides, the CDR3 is TGTGCCAGCAGTTCCCCCAGGGGTCAGGGGCGAAACTATGGCTACACCTTC. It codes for CASSSPRGQGRNYGYTF.

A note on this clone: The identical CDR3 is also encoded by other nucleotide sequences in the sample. The CDR3 loop is CASSLQGAGGNTIYF. DNA for the CDR3: TGTGCCAGCAGTTTACAGGGGGCTGGTGGAAACACCATATATTTT. V usage is TRBV28 and J usage is TRBJ1-3; 8 nucleotides align to TRBD1. Germline V gene lookup returns CDR1 MDHEN and CDR2 SYDVKM. V shed 2 bases and J 3 bases; nucleotides not matched to a gene: 3. The CDR3 consists of 15 residues.

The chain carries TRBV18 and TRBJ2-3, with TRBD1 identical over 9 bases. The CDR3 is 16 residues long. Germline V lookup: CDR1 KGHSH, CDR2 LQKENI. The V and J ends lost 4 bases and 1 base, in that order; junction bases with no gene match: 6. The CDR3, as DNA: TGTGCCAGCTCACTTAATAGACAGGGGGGCACAGATACGCAGTATTTT. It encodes CASSLNRQGGTDTQYF.

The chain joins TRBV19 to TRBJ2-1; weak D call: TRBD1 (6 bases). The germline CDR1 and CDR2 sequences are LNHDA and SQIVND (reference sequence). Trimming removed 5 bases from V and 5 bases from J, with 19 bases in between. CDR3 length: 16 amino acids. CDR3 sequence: CASSPTGSAPHNEQFF. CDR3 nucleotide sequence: TGTGCCAGTAGTCCGACAGGATCTGCGCCCCACAATGAGCAGTTCTTC.

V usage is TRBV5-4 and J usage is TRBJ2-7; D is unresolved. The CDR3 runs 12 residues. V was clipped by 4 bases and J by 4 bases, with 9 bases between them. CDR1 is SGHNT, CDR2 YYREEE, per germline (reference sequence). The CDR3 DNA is TGTGCCAGCAGCACCGACATGTACGAGCAGTACTTC. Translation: CASSTDMYEQYF. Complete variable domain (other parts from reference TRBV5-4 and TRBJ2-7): ETGVTQSPTHLIKTRGQQVTLRCSSQSGHNTVSWYQQALGQGPQFIFQYYREEENGRGNFPPRFSGLQFPNYSSELNVNALELDDSALYLCASSTDMYEQYFGPGTRLTVT.

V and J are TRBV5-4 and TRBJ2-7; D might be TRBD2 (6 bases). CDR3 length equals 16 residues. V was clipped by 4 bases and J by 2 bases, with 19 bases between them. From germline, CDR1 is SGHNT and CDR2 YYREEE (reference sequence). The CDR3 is CASSGDRRGPAYEQYF. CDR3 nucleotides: TGTGCCAGCAGCGGGGATCGGAGGGGTCCGGCCTACGAGCAGTACTTC.

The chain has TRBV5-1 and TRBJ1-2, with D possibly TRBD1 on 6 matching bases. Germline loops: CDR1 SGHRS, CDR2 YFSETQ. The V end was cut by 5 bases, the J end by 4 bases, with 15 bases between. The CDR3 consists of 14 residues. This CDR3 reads CASSADRSVYGYTF. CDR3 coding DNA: TGCGCCAGCAGTGCCGACAGGTCCGTCTATGGCTACACCTTC.

CDR3 nucleotide sequence: TGTGCCAGCAGCCTAGAGCGGGAGGGGACCTACAATGAGCAGTTCTTC. It translates to CASSLEREGTYNEQFF. V usage is TRBV7-6 and J usage is TRBJ2-1, with 10 bases identical to TRBD2. The CDR3 has 16 amino acids. CDR1 and CDR2 from the germline V gene are SGHVS and FNYEAQ. The V and J ends lost 5 bases and 2 bases, in that order; junction bases with no gene match: 6.

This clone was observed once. The CDR3 here is CASSAYRAGKTQYF. The DNA for the CDR3 is TGTGCCAGCAGTGCGTACAGGGCCGGAAAGACCCAGTACTTC. The chain uses TRBV6-5 and TRBJ2-5; a weak D match, TRBD1 (6 bases). Per the germline V gene, CDR1 is MNHEY and CDR2 is SVGAGI. V gave up 5 bases and J gave up 6 bases, with 16 bases separating them. CDR3 size: 14 residues.

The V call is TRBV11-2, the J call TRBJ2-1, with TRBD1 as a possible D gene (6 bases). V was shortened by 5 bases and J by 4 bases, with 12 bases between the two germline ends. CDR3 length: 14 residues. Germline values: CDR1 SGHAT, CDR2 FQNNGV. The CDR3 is CASSPDGQYNEQFF. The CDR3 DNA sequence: TGTGCCAGCAGCCCTGACGGACAGTACAATGAGCAGTTCTTC.

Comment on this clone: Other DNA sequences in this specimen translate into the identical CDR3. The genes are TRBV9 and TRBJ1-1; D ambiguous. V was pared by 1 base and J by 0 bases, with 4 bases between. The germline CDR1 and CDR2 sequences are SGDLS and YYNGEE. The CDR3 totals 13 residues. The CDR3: CASSVSLNTEAFF. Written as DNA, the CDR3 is TGTGCCAGCAGCGTATCCCTGAACACTGAAGCTTTCTTT.

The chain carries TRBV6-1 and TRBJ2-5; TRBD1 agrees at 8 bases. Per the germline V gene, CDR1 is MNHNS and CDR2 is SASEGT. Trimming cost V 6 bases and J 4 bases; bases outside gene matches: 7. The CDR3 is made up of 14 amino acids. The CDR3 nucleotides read TGTGCCAGCAGGGAATTCGGGACAGGAGAGACCCAGTACTTC. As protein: CASREFGTGETQYF.

CDR3 residues: CASSFFGGIAGSYNEQFF. The CDR3 DNA reads TGTGCCAGCAGCTTCTTCGGTGGAATAGCGGGCTCCTACAATGAGCAGTTCTTC. This chain joins TRBV7-3 and TRBJ2-1, with 7 bases matching TRBD2. The CDR3 is made up of 18 amino acids. Germline assignment: CDR1 SGHTA and CDR2 FQGTGA. The trim removed 3 bases at V and 0 bases at J, leaving 11 bases unmatched. Filled out from reference TRBV7-3 and TRBJ2-1, the complete variable domain reads GAGVSQTPSNKVTEKGKYVELRCDPISGHTALYWYRQSLGQGPEFLIYFQGTGAADDSGLPNDRFFAVRPEGSVSTLKIQRTERGDSAVYLCASSFFGGIAGSYNEQFFGPGTRLTVL.

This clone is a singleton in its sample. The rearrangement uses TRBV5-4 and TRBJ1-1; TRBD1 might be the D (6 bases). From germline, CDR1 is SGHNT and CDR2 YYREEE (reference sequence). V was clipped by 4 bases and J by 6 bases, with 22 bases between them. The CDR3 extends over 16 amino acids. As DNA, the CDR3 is TGTGCCAGCAGCATCGGAAACAGGGCGAAAGACTCTGAAGCTTTCTTT. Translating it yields CASSIGNRAKDSEAFF.

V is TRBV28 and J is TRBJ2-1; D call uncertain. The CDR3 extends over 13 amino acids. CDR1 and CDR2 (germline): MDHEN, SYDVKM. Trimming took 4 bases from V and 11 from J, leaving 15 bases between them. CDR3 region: CASSSPISRKQFF. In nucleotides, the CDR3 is TGTGCCAGCAGTTCACCCATTAGTAGGAAGCAGTTCTTC.

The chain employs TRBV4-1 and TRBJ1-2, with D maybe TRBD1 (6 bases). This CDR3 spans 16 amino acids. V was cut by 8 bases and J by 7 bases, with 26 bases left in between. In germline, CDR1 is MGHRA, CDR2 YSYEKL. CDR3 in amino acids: CASRQGGGLLSLGYTF. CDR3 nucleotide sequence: TGCGCCAGCCGACAAGGGGGGGGCCTCCTCTCTCTTGGCTACACCTTC.

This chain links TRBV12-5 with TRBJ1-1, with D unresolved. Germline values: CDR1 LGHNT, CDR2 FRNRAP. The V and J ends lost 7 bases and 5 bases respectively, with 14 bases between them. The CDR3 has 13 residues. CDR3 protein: CASAPGFGTEAFF. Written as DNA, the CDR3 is TGTGCTAGTGCCCCGGGGTTTGGGACTGAAGCTTTCTTT.

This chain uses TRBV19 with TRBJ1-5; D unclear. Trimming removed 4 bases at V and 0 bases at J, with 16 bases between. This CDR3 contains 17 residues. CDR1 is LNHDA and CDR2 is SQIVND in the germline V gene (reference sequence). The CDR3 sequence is CASSKVQGPYSNQPQHF. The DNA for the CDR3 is TGTGCCAGTAGTAAAGTGCAAGGGCCTTATAGCAATCAGCCCCAGCATTTT.